This T cell receptor (beta chain) was sequenced for a study of shared clonotypes between healthy human individuals. Assay: immunoSEQ multiplex PCR; the TCRdb copy retains only in-frame clones and omits some. The data contain approximately 1.5 million clones, around 98% of them singletons. The receptor was isolated from a man between 25 and 39 years old in good health. The source material was naive CD4+ T cells sorted from blood. Subset reported: CD45RA+ positively selected.

The CDR3 region has the DNA TGTGCCAGCAGCGTAACTAGCGGGAGTCTAGGAGGGGCCAACGTCCTGACTTTC. Its translation: CASSVTSGSLGGANVLTF. The gene calls are TRBV9 and TRBJ2-6; 11 nucleotides align to TRBD2. This CDR3 spans 18 amino acids. V was pared by 1 base and J by 4 bases, with 7 bases of the junction left unmatched. Germline V gene sequence: CDR1 SGDLS, CDR2 YYNGEE.